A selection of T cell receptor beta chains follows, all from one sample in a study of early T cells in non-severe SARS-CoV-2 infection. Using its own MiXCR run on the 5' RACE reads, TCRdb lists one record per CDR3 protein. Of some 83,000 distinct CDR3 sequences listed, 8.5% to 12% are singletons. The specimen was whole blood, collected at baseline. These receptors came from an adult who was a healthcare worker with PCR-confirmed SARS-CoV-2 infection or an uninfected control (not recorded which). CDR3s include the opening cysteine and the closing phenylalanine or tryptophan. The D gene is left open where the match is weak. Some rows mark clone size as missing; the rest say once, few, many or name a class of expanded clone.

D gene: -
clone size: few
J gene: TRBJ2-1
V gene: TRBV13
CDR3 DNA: TGTGCCAGCAGCATAGGGTATCTCTCCTACAATGAGCAGTTCTTC
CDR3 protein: CASSIGYLSYNEQFF

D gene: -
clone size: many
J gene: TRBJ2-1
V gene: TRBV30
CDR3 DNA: TGTGCCTGGACCAGAAGTTTCAATGAGCAGTTCTTC
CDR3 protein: CAWTRSFNEQFF

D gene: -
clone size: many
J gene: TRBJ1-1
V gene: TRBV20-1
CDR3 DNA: TGCAGTGCTAGCCCCCCGGGGAAAAGAGCTGAAGCTTTCTTT
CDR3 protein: CSASPPGKRAEAFF

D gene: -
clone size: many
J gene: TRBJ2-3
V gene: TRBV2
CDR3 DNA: TGTGCCGGTGGAGGGCCCGATACGCAGTATTTT
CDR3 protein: CAGGGPDTQYF

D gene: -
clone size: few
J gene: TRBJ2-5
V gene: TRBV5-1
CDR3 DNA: TGCGCCAGCAGCCAGCAGTGGTCCCAAGAGACCCAGTACTTC
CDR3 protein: CASSQQWSQETQYF

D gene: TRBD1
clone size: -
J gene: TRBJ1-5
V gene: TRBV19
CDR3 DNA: TGTGCCAGTAGTACTCGACAGGGGGCGCCGATAGGGGACCATCAGCCCCAGCATTTT
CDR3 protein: CASSTRQGAPIGDHQPQHF

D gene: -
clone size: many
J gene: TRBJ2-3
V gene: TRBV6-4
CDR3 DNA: TGTGCCAGCAGTATACGTACCGGGAGCACAGATACGCAGTATTTT
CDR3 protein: CASSIRTGSTDTQYF

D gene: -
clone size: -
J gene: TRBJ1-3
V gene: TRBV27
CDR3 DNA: TGTGCCAGTTCCCCCGGGGGAGCCACCATATATTTT
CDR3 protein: CASSPGGATIYF

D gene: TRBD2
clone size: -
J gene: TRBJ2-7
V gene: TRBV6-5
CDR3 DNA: TGTGCCAGCAGTTACTGGGAGGCGGGAGAAGTTTGCTCCGAGCAGTACTTC
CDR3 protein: CASSYWEAGEVCSEQYF

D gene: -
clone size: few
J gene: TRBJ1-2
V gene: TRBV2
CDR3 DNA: TGTGCCAGCAGACCAGACAGTTCTAACTATGGCTACACCTTC
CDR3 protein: CASRPDSSNYGYTF

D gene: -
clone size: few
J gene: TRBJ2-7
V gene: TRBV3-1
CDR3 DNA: TGTGCCAGCAGCCAAGGGGCGGCGAGCTACGAGCAGTACTTC
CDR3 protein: CASSQGAASYEQYF

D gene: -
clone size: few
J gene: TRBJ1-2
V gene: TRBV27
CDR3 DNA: TGTGCCAGCAGTTCTCACTCTACACTTGGCTACACCTTC
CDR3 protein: CASSSHSTLGYTF

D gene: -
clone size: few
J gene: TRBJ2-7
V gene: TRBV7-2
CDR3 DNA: TGTGCCAGCAGCCTGTCGCCAGGGAGTACCTACGAGCAGTACTTC
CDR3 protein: CASSLSPGSTYEQYF

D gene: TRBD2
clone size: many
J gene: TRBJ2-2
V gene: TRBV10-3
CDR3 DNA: TGTGCCCAAGGGACTAGCGGACACACCGGGGAGCTGTTTTTT
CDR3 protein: CAQGTSGHTGELFF

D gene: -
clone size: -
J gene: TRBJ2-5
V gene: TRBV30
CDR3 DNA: TGTGCCTGGAGTACCAGGCAAGAGACCCAGTACTTC
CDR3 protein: CAWSTRQETQYF

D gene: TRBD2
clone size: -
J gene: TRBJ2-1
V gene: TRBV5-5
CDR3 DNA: TGTGCCAGCAGCCATCTAGCGGGAGTAGGCAATGAGCAGTTCTTC
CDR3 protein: CASSHLAGVGNEQFF

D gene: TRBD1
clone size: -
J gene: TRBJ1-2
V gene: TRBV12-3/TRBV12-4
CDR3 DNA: TGTGCCAGCAGCACTGGGACAGGCCTCTATGGCTACACCTTC
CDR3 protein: CASSTGTGLYGYTF

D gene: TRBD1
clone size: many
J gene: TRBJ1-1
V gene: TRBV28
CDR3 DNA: TGTGCCAGCAGTTTCCCGACAGGGGGGAGGACTGAAGCTTTCTTT
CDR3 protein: CASSFPTGGRTEAFF

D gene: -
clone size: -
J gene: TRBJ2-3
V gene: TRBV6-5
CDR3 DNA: TGTGCCAGCAGTTACGGCGACACAGATACGCAGTATTTT
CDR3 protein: CASSYGDTDTQYF

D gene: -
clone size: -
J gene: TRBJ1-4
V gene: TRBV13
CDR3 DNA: TGTGCCAGCAGCTCCCGGGACGGCTATGAAAAACTGTTTTTT
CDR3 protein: CASSSRDGYEKLFF

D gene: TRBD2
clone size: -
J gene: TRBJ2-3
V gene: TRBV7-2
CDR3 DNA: TGTGCCAGCAGCTTGCTAGCGGTGAAGACAGATACGCAGTATTTT
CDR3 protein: CASSLLAVKTDTQYF

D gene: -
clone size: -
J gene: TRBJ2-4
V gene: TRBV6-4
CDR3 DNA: TGTGCCACCCCCGATGACGGAAAAGATAAAAACATTCAGTACTTC
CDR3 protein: CATPDDGKDKNIQYF

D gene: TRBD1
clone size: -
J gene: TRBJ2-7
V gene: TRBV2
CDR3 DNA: TGTGCCAGCAGAGAGGGGGCTAGCCGCGAGCAGTACTTC
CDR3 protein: CASREGASREQYF

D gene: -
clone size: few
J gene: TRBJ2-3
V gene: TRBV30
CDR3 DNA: TGTGCCTGGAGTGTAGGGGGGGATACGCAGTATTTT
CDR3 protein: CAWSVGGDTQYF

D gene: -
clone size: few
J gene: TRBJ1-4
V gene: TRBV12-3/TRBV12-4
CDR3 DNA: TGTGCCAGCAGTTTAGACCACACCGAGCGTGAAAAACTGTTTTTT
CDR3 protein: CASSLDHTEREKLFF

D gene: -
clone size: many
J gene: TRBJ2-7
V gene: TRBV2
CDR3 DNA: TGTGCCAGCAGTGCGATTCAGGGCTACTACGAGCAGTACTTC
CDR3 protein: CASSAIQGYYEQYF

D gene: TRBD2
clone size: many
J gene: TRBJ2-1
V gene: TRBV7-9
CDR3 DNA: TGTGCCAGCAGCTTTGTTAGCGGGGTAAGCTCCTACAATGAGCAGTTCTTC
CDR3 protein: CASSFVSGVSSYNEQFF

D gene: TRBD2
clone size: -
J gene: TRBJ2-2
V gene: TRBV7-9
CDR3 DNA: TGTGCCGAGGGGTGGCTAGCGGCCCACACCGGGGAGCTGTTTTTT
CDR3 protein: CAEGWLAAHTGELFF

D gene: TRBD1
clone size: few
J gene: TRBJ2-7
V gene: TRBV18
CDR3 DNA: TGTGCCAGCTCACCAAATGCGGGACAGGGGGCCAAAGAGCAGTACTTC
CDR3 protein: CASSPNAGQGAKEQYF

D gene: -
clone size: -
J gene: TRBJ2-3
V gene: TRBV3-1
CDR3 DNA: TGTGCCAGCAGCCCGCAGGGGAAGAATCCGTATACGCAGTATTTT
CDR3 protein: CASSPQGKNPYTQYF

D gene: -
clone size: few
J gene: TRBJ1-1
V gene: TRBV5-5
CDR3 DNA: TGTGCCAGCAGCTTCACGGGGGCGCGTACTGAAGCTTTCTTT
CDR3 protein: CASSFTGARTEAFF

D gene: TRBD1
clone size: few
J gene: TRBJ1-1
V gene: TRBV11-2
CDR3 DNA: TGTGCCAGCAGCTGGGACAGAACAAACACTGAAGCTTTCTTT
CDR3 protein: CASSWDRTNTEAFF

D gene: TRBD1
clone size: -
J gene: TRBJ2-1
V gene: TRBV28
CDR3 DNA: TGTGCAATAACCGGGACAGGGGCCTACAATGAGCAGTTCTTC
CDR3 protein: CAITGTGAYNEQFF